A selection of T cell receptor beta chains follows, all from one sample in a study of cytomegalovirus exposure and HLA in healthy donors. Sequenced by immunoSEQ multiplex PCR; TCRdb stores in-frame clones only, minus some. Among about 120,000 clones listed, roughly 77% were seen once. Sequencing was carried out using PBMCs. All receptors come from a middle-aged man in good health and CMV-seronegative. Each CDR3 is given with its conserved first and last residue. The D gene is left open where the match is weak. A row's size may be missing; if present it is once, few, many or a size class.

j_gene | abundance | d_gene | v_gene | CDR3aa | CDR3nt
TRBJ1-1 | - | - | TRBV21-1 | CASSRTGGREDTEAFF | TGTGCCAGCAGCCGGACAGGGGGCAGGGAAGACACTGAAGCTTTCTTT
TRBJ1-2 | - | TRBD1 | TRBV6-5 | CASSPRTGYGYTF | TGTGCCAGCAGTCCTCGGACAGGATATGGCTACACCTTC
TRBJ1-1 | - | - | TRBV5-1 | CASSLTTNTEAFF | TGCGCCAGCAGCTTGACTACGAACACTGAAGCTTTCTTT
TRBJ2-7 | - | - | TRBV7-9 | CASSLPPDSSYEQYF | TGTGCCAGCAGCTTACCCCCGGACAGCTCCTACGAGCAGTACTTC
TRBJ1-5 | - | - | TRBV6-6 | CASSPSRQGRPQPQHF | TGTGCCAGCAGCCCCTCCAGGCAGGGAAGACCTCAGCCCCAGCATTTT
TRBJ2-1 | - | TRBD2 | TRBV7-6 | CASSLRLAGQYNEQFF | TGTGCCAGCAGCTTACGACTAGCGGGGCAATACAATGAGCAGTTCTTC
TRBJ2-1 | once | TRBD2 | TRBV4-3 | CASSQGTSGFDEQFF | TGCGCCAGCAGCCAAGGGACTAGCGGCTTCGATGAGCAGTTCTTC
TRBJ2-5 | - | - | TRBV29-1 | CSVGLAETQYF | TGCAGCGTTGGGCTAGCGGAGACCCAGTACTTC
TRBJ1-3 | - | - | TRBV7-9 | CASSFPGAGNTIYF | TGTGCCAGCAGCTTTCCAGGGGCCGGAAACACCATATATTTT
TRBJ2-1 | once | TRBD2 | TRBV7-6 | CASSLGSSGGEQFF | TGTGCCAGCAGCTTAGGATCTAGCGGGGGTGAGCAGTTCTTC
TRBJ2-3 | - | - | TRBV6-4 | CASSREGADTQYF | TGTGCCAGCAGCCGAGAGGGAGCAGATACGCAGTATTTT
TRBJ2-3 | - | - | TRBV15 | CATSRAKTSPPTDTQYF | TGTGCCACCAGCAGAGCCAAAACTAGTCCCCCCACAGATACGCAGTATTTT
TRBJ2-7 | - | - | TRBV18 | CASSPRGDHYEQYF | TGTGCCAGCTCACCACGGGGGGACCACTACGAGCAGTACTTC
TRBJ2-1 | - | TRBD2 | TRBV5-1 | CASSLGAGVDNEQFF | TGCGCCAGCAGCTTGGGGGCGGGAGTGGACAATGAGCAGTTCTTC
TRBJ2-6 | - | - | TRBV18 | CASSRPQNSGANVLTF | TGTGCCAGCTCACGACCCCAAAACTCTGGGGCCAACGTCCTGACTTTC
TRBJ2-1 | few | TRBD2 | TRBV6-5 | CASSRGTTSGEQFF | TGTGCCAGCAGCCGAGGAACGACTAGCGGAGAGCAGTTCTTC
TRBJ2-1 | - | - | TRBV5-4 | CASSFNVAGYNEQFF | TGTGCCAGCAGCTTCAACGTGGCAGGGTACAATGAGCAGTTCTTC
TRBJ2-3 | - | - | TRBV9 | CASSVESTFTDTQYF | TGTGCCAGCAGCGTAGAAAGCACCTTTACAGATACGCAGTATTTT
TRBJ2-1 | - | TRBD2 | TRBV10-3 | CAISPGLAGGSYNEQFF | TGTGCCATCAGTCCGGGGCTAGCGGGGGGATCCTACAATGAGCAGTTCTTC
TRBJ1-4 | - | TRBD1 | TRBV5-6 | CASSEPGQGDEKLFF | TGTGCCAGCAGCGAACCGGGACAGGGAGATGAAAAACTGTTTTTT
TRBJ2-2 | - | TRBD1 | TRBV7-8 | CASSSPPPGQGANTGELFF | TGTGCCAGCAGCTCCCCCCCACCGGGACAGGGGGCCAACACCGGGGAGCTGTTTTTT
TRBJ2-7 | - | - | TRBV5-6 | CASSLVRGLTYEQYF | TGTGCCAGCAGCTTGGTCAGGGGCCTTACCTACGAGCAGTACTTC
TRBJ1-2 | - | - | TRBV9 | CASSPQGGDYGYTF | TGTGCCAGCAGCCCCCAAGGAGGGGACTATGGCTACACCTTC
TRBJ2-3 | - | - | TRBV4-3 | CASSQDGAGLTDTQYF | TGCGCCAGCAGCCAAGACGGCGCAGGACTCACAGATACGCAGTATTTT
TRBJ1-5 | - | - | TRBV6-5 | CASARAANQPQHF | TGTGCCAGCGCGAGGGCAGCCAATCAGCCCCAGCATTTT
TRBJ1-1 | - | - | TRBV5-1 | CASSFLVSPKPPEAFF | TGCGCCAGCAGCTTCCTAGTTAGCCCCAAACCCCCTGAAGCTTTCTTT
TRBJ2-1 | - | TRBD1 | TRBV7-8 | CASSFPGTAYNEQFF | TGTGCCAGCAGTTTCCCCGGGACAGCCTACAATGAGCAGTTCTTC
TRBJ1-4 | - | - | TRBV7-9 | CASSLEQGMVKLFF | TGTGCCAGCAGCTTAGAACAGGGAATGGTAAAACTGTTTTTT
TRBJ1-1 | - | - | TRBV9 | CASSVEGRDTEAFF | TGTGCCAGCAGCGTAGAGGGGAGGGACACTGAAGCTTTCTTT
TRBJ2-6 | few | - | TRBV19 | CASTQTPQSSGANGLTF | TGTGCCAGTACCCAAACCCCCCAGTCCTCTGGGGCCAACGGCCTGACTTTC
TRBJ2-3 | - | - | TRBV7-9 | CASSLEGRLADTQYF | TGTGCCAGCAGCTTAGAGGGGCGCCTGGCAGATACGCAGTATTTT